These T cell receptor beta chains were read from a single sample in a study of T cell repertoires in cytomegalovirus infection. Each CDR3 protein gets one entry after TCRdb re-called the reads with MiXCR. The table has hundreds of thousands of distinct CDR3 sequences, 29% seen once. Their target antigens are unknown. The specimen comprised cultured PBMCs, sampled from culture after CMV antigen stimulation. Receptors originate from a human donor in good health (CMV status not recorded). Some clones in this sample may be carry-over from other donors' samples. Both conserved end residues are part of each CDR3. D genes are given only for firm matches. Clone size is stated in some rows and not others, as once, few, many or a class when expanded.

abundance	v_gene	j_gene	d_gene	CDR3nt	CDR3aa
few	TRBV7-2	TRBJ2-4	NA	TGTGCCAGCAGCTTAAATTGGAAAAACATTCAGTACTTC	CASSLNWKNIQYF
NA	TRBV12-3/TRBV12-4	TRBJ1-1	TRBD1	TGTGCCAGCAGCAGGACAGGGGGCCCTATGAACACTGAAGCTTTCTTT	CASSRTGGPMNTEAFF
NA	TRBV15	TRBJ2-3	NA	TGTGCCACCAGCTCCGGGGTGGGCGGGGGCAAAGAAGATACGCAGTATTTT	CATSSGVGGGKEDTQYF
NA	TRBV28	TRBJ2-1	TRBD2	TGTGCCAGCCTAGCGGGAGGTTTTGGTAATGAGCAGTTCTTC	CASLAGGFGNEQFF
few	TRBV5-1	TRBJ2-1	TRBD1	TGCGCCAGCAGCTTGGGGACAGGGCCGTTCAATGAGCAGTTCTTC	CASSLGTGPFNEQFF
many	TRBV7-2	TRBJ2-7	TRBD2	TGTGCCAGCAGCTCGGGACTAGCGGTCTACGAGCAGTACTTC	CASSSGLAVYEQYF
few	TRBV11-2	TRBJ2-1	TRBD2	TGTGCCAGCAGCTTAGGATTAGCGGGAGTGGAGGCTAAAGTCGACAATGAGCAGTTCTTC	CASSLGLAGVEAKVDNEQFF
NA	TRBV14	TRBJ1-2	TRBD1	TGTGCCAGCAGCCAAACCCCTGGTACAGGGGGAGCTGGCTACACCTTC	CASSQTPGTGGAGYTF
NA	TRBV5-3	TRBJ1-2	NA	TGTGCCAGAAGCCCCGGCAGGAGAAACTATGGCTACACCTTC	CARSPGRRNYGYTF
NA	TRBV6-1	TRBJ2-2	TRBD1	TGTGCCAGCAGAAACACCGGGACAGACACCGGGGAGCTGTTTTTT	CASRNTGTDTGELFF
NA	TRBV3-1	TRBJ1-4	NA	TGTGCCAGCAGCCAAGGATTCAGTGGTTCAACTAATGAAAAACTGTTTTTT	CASSQGFSGSTNEKLFF
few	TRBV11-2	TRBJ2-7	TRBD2	TGTGCCAGCAGTTACTCAGTTCCCCGGGGGGGGGCCTACGAGCAGTACTTC	CASSYSVPRGGAYEQYF
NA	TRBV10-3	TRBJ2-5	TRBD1	TGTGCCATCAGGACTTCCCAGGGGGAGGAGACCCAGTACTTC	CAIRTSQGEETQYF
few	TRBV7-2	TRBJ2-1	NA	TGTGCCAGCAGCTTCACTAGCTCCTACAATGAGCAGTTCTTC	CASSFTSSYNEQFF
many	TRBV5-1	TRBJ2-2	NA	TGTGCCAGCAGCTTAACGGGAACTAACACCGGGGAGCTGTTTTTT	CASSLTGTNTGELFF
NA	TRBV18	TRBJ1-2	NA	TGTGCCAGCTCACCGAATAACCCTCCTAACTATGGCTACACCTTC	CASSPNNPPNYGYTF
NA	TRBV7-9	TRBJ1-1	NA	TGTGCCAGCAGCCCGTCGGGGGCCACTGAAGCTTTCTTT	CASSPSGATEAFF
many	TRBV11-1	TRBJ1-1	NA	TGTGCCAGCAGCTTAGACCCCCGGGCAGAAGTCTGGAGGACTGAAGCTTTCTTT	CASSLDPRAEVWRTEAFF
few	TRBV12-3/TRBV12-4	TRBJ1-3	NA	TGTGCCAGCAGTCCCCGGACAGCCTTTGCCTCTGGAAACACCATATATTTT	CASSPRTAFASGNTIYF
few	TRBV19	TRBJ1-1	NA	TGTGCCAGTAGTATGGACAGGAACACTGAAGCTTTCTTT	CASSMDRNTEAFF
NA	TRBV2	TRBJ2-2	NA	TGTGCCAGCAGAGGACTGAGAACCGGGGAGCTGTTTTTT	CASRGLRTGELFF
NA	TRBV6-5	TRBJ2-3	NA	TGTGCCAGCAGTTACTCGTGGGAAAGGGGAGATACGCAGTATTTT	CASSYSWERGDTQYF
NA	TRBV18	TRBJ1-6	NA	TGTGCCAGCTCACCTCGGACCGAAAATTCACCCCTCCACTTT	CASSPRTENSPLHF
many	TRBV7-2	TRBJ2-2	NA	TGTGCCAGCAGCTTAACTAGCCGCACCGGGGAGCTGTTTTTT	CASSLTSRTGELFF
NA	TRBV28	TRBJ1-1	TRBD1	TGTGCCAGTGGGACAGGAGCCCTGAACACTGAAGCTTTCTTT	CASGTGALNTEAFF
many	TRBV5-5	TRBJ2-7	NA	TGTGCCAGCAGCTTACGGCCGCAGGACGAGCAGTACTTC	CASSLRPQDEQYF
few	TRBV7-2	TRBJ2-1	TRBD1	TGTGCCAGCAGCTTTTCCGGGACAGGGGACAATGAGCAGTTCTTC	CASSFSGTGDNEQFF
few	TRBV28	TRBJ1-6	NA	TGTGCCGGGGGAAGGGGCGGTTCACCCCTCCACTTT	CAGGRGGSPLHF
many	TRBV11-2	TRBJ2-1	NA	TGTGCCAGCAGCTCGTCGGGAGTGGCCTACAATGAGCAGTTCTTC	CASSSSGVAYNEQFF
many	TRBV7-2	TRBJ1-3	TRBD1	TGTGCCAGCAGCTTCATATACCCCGGACAGGGGGATGGGTTCACCATATATTTT	CASSFIYPGQGDGFTIYF
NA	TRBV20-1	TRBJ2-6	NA	TGCAGTGCTGGGGGAGACTCTGGGGCCAACGTCCTGACTTTC	CSAGGDSGANVLTF
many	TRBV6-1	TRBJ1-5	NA	TGTGCCAGCAAGTCTAGGGAAGGGGGGAACAATCAGCCCCAGCATTTT	CASKSREGGNNQPQHF
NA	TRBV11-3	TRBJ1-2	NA	TGTGCCAGCAGCTTAAATGAAGGACAGCGTACGCCCGCCGAAAACTATGGCTACACCTTC	CASSLNEGQRTPAENYGYTF